These 5 T cell receptor beta chains came from one sample sequenced in a study of CD8 T cells in ankylosing spondylitis. MiXCR was run by TCRdb on the 5' RACE reads, yielding one entry per CDR3 protein. The repertoire holds 200,000 to 250,000 distinct CDR3 sequences, 10% to 13% seen once, with about a fifth in the top ten. Sequencing used blood, either unsorted or a sorted T cell fraction (not recorded which). Receptors were obtained from a male donor with ankylosing spondylitis or in good health (not recorded which).

This clonotype has ten or more counts. The chain uses TRBV28 and TRBJ2-7, with D perhaps matching TRBD1 (6 bases). V lost 6 bases and J lost 0, with 12 bases in between. This CDR3 is built from 14 residues. Germline assignment: CDR1 MDHEN and CDR2 SYDVKM. CDR3 sequence: CASRIGTISYEQYF. DNA for the CDR3: TGTGCCAGCAGAATCGGGACAATCTCCTACGAGCAGTACTTC. The whole variable domain, filled in from reference TRBV28 and TRBJ2-7, reads DVKVTQSSRYLVKRTGEKVFLECVQDMDHENMFWYRQDPGLGLRLIYFSYDVKMKEKGDIPEGYSVSREKKERFSLILESASTNQTSMYLCASRIGTISYEQYFGPGTRLTVT.

The gene calls are TRBV29-1 and TRBJ2-3; 8 bases align to TRBD1. The CDR3 is made up of 12 amino acids. The ends lost 7 bases at V and 5 bases at J; junction bases unmatched: 5. The germline gives CDR1 SQVTM, CDR2 ANQGSEA. CDR3 amino acids: CSAVQGGDTQYF. CDR3 coding DNA: TGCAGCGCCGTACAGGGGGGAGATACGCAGTATTTT.

This clonotype has a count of ten or more. This chain links TRBV7-3 with TRBJ2-1; a possible D gene is TRBD2 (5 bases). CDR1 is SGHTA and CDR2 is FQGTGA in the germline V gene. The germline V and J ends were trimmed by 5 bases and 7 bases, with 21 bases remaining between them. The CDR3 runs to 16 residues. The CDR3 sequence: CASSPYGGGVGNEQFF. The CDR3 region has the DNA TGTGCCAGCAGCCCTTACGGCGGAGGAGTCGGTAATGAGCAGTTCTTC.

This clonotype came up many times. The gene calls are TRBV7-2 and TRBJ2-1; no firm D call. The CDR3 is 13 amino acids. V was shortened by 5 bases and J by 2 bases, with 7 bases between the two germline ends. CDR1 and CDR2 (germline): SGHTA, FQGNSA. Here the CDR3 DNA reads TGTGCCAGCAGCCCCTCGACCTACAATGAGCAGTTCTTC. This translates into CASSPSTYNEQFF.

This clonotype was seen repeatedly, ten times or more. V is TRBV6-2 or TRBV6-3 and J is TRBJ2-1; 7 bases map to TRBD2. The CDR3 consists of 13 residues. The germline gives CDR1 MNHEY, CDR2 SVGEGT. The ends lost 4 bases at V and 9 bases at J; junction bases unmatched: 6. CDR3 sequence reads: CASSLLTGGEQFF. For the CDR3, the DNA is TGTGCCAGCAGTTTACTCACGGGGGGTGAGCAGTTCTTC.